This T cell receptor beta chain appears in the sequencing data of a study of shared clonotypes between healthy human individuals (dated by TCRdb to 2019 to 2021). Background for the entire study: A few men and a couple of women, aged 18 to 49 years, made up the cohort. Per donor, three plates each were used for CD4 naive and CD4 memory, two for CD8 naive, and one for CD8 memory. To increase sequencing depth and limit assay-specific biases, TCR repertoire library preparation and sequencing were carried out by different laboratories using diverse techniques. Leukapheresis yielded between about 0.94 and 9 billion PBMCs per donor. The study deeply sequenced blood TCR repertoires of five healthy adults to estimate repertoire size and the extent of clonotype sharing between individuals.

Using the deep immunoSEQ assay, multiplex PCR amplified TCR CDR3 regions from genomic DNA. Extracted genomic DNA from each cell subset was distributed evenly across all wells of several immunoSEQ 96-well plates, and each plate was treated as a replicate. For sorted subsets, around 200 ng genomic DNA, equal to about 30,000 T cell genomes, was loaded into each replicate PCR. Purified libraries were measured with a Qubit 3.0 fluorometer, size-checked on a Bioanalyzer 2100, and measured again with the KAPA Library Quantification kit. A separate single-read 150-cycle Illumina NextSeq 550 flow cell was used to sequence each immunoSEQ 96-well plate. As for how the authors treated the data: Because only junctional sequences without quality scores were contained in the immunoSEQ output, filtering matching that applied to full-length reads could not be performed. Sequences were annotated with PyIR, a Python wrapper for IgBLAST v1.9, using IMGT germline references to assign V/J genes and CDR3. Reads were removed for weak V/J assignments (E-value above 1e-6), missing CDR3, stop codons, out-of-frame junctions, or ambiguous translated residues. V3J clonotypes were defined as sequences sharing the same inferred V gene, J gene, and CDR3 amino acid sequence. The percentage overlap between two repertoires was calculated by dividing the number of shared unique clonotypes by the size of the smaller repertoire. RTK rarefaction, the Chao1 estimator, and Recon v2.1 estimates of unobserved clonotypes were used to assess repertoire richness. OLGA was used to compute generation probabilities for all TCRbeta clonotypes that the gDNA method yielded from a few donors. In TCRdb, the immuneACCESS table is reduced to in-frame sequences with V and J assigned. These tables do not hold every clone; where another copy was compared, an unresolved V gene accounts for under half, and the others remain unexplained. V, J and clone size are taken as reported in that table, and D and trimming were inferred from the DNA itself. A total of around 1,000,000 clones appear in this sample, about 72% of them only once. More than 0.85% of the sample is taken by the ten largest.

The paper's findings and limits, for the study overall: Pairwise subsampling indicated that sequencing depth was expected to affect the degree of clonotype sharing among donors. Larger estimated clonotype richness was generally found for naive subsets than for memory subsets. The small number of donors limited the genetic and exposure-history diversity represented. Compared with non-shared clonotypes, clonotypes shared by all four sorted-subset donors had higher generation probabilities. Sampling was restricted to blood, and TCR repertoires in tissues likely differ from the TCR repertoires found in blood. Incomplete sequencing was indicated by rarefaction of sorted-subset datasets, despite the large sequencing depth. About 5% of naive CD4, around 3.6% of naive CD8, around 2.3% of memory CD4, and 0.4% of memory CD8 clonotypes were shared across several donors.

Donors were healthy HIV-negative adults with no recently reported acute infections or vaccinations. Every donor was a Caucasian adult living in Nashville, Tennessee, USA. Magnetic negative selection was used to enrich CD4+ T cells, after which naive cells were positively selected on CD45RA and the negative fraction became the memory subset. Blood was collected by leukapheresis, and PBMCs were isolated by Ficoll-Histopaque density gradient centrifugation and then cryopreserved in liquid nitrogen vapor phase. Analytical flow cytometry was used to check the purity and quantity of every magnetically sorted T cell population. Each sorted fraction had its genomic DNA isolated and then quantified by UV absorbance on a Nanodrop 2000c. This clone was seen a single time. Which antigen it targets is not known. A read error may produce the germline difference seen at one junction end. Including cysteine and phenylalanine, the CDR3 has 14 amino acids. The kept DNA is CDR3 alone, 42 bases in frame from the first base. The germline V gene specifies MDHEN as CDR1 and SYDVKM as CDR2.

The sequence was obtained from a man between 18 and 29 years old in good health. Some clones in this sample may be carry-over from other donors' samples. Material for sequencing was memory CD4+ T cells from PBMCs. Reading the label with the study, this specimen's cell subset or site is: CD45RA-negative fraction. The sequence is built from TRBV28 and TRBJ2-3; the junction holds 14 bases that match TRBD2. Read as DNA, the sequence is TGTGCCAGCACTAGGGGACTAGCGGGGGCCGCCGGGAATTTT. Its amino acids are CASTRGLAGAAGNF.